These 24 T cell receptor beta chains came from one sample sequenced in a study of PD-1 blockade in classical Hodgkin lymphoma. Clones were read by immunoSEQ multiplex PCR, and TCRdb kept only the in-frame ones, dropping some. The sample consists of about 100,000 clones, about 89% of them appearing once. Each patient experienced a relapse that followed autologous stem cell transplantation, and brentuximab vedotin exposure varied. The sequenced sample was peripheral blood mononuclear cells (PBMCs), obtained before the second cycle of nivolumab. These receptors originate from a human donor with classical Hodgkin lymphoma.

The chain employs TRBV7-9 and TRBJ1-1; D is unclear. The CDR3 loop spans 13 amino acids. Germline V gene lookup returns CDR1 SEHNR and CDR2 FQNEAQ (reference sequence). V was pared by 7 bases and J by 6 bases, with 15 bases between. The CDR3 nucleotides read TGTGCCAGCAATGCCGGAGGGAGCCCTGAAGCTTTCTTT. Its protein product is CASNAGGSPEAFF.

CDR3 coding DNA: TGTGCCAGCAGCCACGTGACCTACGAGCAGTACTTC. The encoded protein is CASSHVTYEQYF. The V gene is TRBV11-2, the J gene TRBJ2-7; D uncertain. V was cut by 5 bases and J by 2 bases, with 7 bases left in between. Germline V CDR1 and CDR2: SGHAT, FQNNGV. The CDR3 totals 12 residues.

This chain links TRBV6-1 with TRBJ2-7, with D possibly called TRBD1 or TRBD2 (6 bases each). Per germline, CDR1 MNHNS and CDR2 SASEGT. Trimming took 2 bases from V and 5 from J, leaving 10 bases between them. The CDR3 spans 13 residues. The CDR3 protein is CASSEIGGHEQYF. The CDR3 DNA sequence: TGTGCCAGCAGTGAAATCGGGGGCCACGAGCAGTACTTC.

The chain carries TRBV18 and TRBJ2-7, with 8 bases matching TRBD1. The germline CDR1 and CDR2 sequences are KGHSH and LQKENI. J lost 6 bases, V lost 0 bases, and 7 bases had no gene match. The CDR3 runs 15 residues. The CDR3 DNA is TGTGCCAGCTCACCACCGATGGACAGGGTCAGCGAGCAGTACTTC. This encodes CASSPPMDRVSEQYF. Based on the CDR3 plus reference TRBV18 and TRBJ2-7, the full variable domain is NAGVMQNPRHLVRRRGQEARLRCSPMKGHSHVYWYRQLPEEGLKFMVYLQKENIIDESGMPKERFSAEFPKEGPSILRIQQVVRGDSAAYFCASSPPMDRVSEQYFGPGTRLTVT.

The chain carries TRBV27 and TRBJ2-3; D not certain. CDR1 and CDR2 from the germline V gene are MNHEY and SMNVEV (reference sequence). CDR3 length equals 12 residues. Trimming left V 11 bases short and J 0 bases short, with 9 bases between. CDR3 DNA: TGTGCCGGACGAAGGAGCACAGATACGCAGTATTTT. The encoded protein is CAGRRSTDTQYF.

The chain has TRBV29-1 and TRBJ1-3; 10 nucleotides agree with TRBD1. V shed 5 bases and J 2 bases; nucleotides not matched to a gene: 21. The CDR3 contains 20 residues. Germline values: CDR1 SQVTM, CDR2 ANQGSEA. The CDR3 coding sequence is TGCAGCGTTCGAATGCTACCCGGGACAGGGGATCGTTTCACTGGAAACACCATATATTTT. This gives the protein CSVRMLPGTGDRFTGNTIYF.

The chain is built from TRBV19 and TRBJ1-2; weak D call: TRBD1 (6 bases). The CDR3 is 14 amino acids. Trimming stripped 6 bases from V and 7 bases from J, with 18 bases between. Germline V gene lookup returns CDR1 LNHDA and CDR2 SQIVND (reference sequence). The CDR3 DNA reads TGTGCCAGTAGGTTCGGGGGGCTGACGGGTGGCTACACCTTC. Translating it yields CASRFGGLTGGYTF.

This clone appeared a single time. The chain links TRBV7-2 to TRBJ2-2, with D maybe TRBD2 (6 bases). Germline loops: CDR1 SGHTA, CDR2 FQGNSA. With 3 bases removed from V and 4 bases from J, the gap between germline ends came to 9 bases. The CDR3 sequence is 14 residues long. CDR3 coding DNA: TGTGCCAGCAGCTTCGGGGGAACCACCGGGGAGCTGTTTTTT. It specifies CASSFGGTTGELFF. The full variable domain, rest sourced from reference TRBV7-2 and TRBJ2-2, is GAGVSQSPSNKVTEKGKDVELRCDPISGHTALYWYRQSLGQGLEFLIYFQGNSAPDKSGLPSDRFSAERTGGSVSTLTIQRTQQEDSAVYLCASSFGGTTGELFFGEGSRLTVL.

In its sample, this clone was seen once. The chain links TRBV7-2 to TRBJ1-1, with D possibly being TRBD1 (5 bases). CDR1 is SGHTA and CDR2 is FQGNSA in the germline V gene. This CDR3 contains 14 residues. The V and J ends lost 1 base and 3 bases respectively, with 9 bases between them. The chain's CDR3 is CASSLVRGDTEAFF. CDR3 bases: TGTGCCAGCAGCTTAGTGCGGGGGGACACTGAAGCTTTCTTT.

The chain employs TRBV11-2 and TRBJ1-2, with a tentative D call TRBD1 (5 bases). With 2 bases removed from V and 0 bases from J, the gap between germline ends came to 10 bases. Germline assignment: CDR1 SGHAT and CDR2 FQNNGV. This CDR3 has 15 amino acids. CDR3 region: CASSLLGGANYGYTF. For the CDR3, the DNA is TGTGCCAGCAGCTTACTGGGGGGTGCTAACTATGGCTACACCTTC.

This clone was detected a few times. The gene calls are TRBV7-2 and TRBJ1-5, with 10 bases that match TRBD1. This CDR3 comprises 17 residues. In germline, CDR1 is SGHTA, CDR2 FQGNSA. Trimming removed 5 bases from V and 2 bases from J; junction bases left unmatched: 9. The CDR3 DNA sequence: TGTGCCAGCAGCCCGGGGACAGGGGTGGGTGGCAATCAGCCCCAGCATTTT. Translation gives CASSPGTGVGGNQPQHF.

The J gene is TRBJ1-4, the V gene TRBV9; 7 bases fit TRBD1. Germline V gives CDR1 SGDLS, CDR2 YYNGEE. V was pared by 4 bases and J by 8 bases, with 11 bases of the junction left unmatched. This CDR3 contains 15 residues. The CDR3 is CASSSPRGVGEKLFF. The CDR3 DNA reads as TGTGCCAGCAGCTCACCCAGGGGGGTAGGAGAAAAACTGTTTTTT.

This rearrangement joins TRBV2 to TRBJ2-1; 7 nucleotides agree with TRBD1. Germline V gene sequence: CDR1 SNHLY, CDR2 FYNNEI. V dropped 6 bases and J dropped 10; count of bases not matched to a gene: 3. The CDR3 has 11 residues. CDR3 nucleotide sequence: TGTGCCAGCAGAGGGGACAGAGAGCAGTTCTTC. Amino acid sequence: CASRGDREQFF.

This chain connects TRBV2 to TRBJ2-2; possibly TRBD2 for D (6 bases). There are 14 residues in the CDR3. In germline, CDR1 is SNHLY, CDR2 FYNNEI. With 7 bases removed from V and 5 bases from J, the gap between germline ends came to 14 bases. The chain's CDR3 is CASKAPEGTGELFF. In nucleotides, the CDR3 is TGTGCCAGCAAAGCCCCGGAGGGGACCGGGGAGCTGTTTTTT.

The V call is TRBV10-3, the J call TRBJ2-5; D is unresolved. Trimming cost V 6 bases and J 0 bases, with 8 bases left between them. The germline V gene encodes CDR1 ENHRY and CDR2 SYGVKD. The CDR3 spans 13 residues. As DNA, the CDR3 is TGTGCCATCAGATCCGGAAACCAAGAGACCCAGTACTTC. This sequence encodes CAIRSGNQETQYF.

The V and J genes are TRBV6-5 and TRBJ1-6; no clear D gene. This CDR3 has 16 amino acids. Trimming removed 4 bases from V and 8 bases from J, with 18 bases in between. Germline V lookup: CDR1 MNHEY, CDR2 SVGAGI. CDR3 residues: CASSSRTLGYDSPLHF. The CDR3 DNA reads TGTGCCAGCAGTTCTCGAACTCTGGGGTACGATTCACCCCTCCACTTT.

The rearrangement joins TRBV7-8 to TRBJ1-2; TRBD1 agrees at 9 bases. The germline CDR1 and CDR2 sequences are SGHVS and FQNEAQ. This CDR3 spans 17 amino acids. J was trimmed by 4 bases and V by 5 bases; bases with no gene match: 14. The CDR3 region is CASSMTGGSLDSYGYTF. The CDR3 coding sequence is TGTGCCAGCAGCATGACAGGGGGATCACTCGATTCCTATGGCTACACCTTC.

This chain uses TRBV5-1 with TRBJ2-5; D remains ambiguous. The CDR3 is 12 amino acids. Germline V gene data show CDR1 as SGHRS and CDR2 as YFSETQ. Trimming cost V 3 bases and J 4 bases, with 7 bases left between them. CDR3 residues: CASSWTGETQYF. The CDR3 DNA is TGCGCCAGCAGCTGGACGGGAGAGACCCAGTACTTC.

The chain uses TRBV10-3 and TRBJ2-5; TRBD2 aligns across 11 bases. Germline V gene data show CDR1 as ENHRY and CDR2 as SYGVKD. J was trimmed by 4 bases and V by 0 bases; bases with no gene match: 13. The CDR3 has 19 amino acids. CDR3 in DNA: TGTGCCATCAGTGAGTCGCAAAATAGCGGGGGGGCGGTAAGAGAGACCCAGTACTTC. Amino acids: CAISESQNSGGAVRETQYF.

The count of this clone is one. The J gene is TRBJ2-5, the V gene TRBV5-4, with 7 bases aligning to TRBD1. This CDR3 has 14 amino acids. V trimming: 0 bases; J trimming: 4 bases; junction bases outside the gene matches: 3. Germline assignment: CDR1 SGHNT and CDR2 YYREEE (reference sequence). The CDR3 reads CASSLAAGGETQYF. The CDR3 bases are TGTGCCAGCAGCTTGGCGGCAGGGGGAGAGACCCAGTACTTC.

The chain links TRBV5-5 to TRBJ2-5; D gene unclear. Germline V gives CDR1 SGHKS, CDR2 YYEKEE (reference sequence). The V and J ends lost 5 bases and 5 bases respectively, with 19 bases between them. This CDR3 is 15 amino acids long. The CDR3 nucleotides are TGTGCCAGCAGTCCTCTAACAAGAGCTGGGGAGACCCAGTACTTC. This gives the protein CASSPLTRAGETQYF.

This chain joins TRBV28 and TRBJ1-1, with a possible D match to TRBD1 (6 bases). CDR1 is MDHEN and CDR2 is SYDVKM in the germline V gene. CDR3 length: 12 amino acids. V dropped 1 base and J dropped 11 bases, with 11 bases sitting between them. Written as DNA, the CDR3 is TGTGCCAGCAGTTTATTGACAGGCAGGGCTTTCTTT. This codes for CASSLLTGRAFF.

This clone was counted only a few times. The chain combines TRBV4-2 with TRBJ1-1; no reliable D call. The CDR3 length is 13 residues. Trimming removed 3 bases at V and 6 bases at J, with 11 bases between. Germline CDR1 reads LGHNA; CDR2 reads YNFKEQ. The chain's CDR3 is CASSQMANAEAFF. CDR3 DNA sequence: TGTGCCAGCAGCCAGATGGCTAACGCTGAAGCTTTCTTT.

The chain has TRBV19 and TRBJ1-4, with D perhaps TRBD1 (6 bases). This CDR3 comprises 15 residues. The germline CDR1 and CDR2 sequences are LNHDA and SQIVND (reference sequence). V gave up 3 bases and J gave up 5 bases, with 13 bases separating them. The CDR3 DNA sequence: TGTGCCAGTAGTATTACGTGGACAGTGAATGAAAAACTGTTTTTT. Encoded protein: CASSITWTVNEKLFF. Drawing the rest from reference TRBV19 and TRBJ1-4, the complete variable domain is DGGITQSPKYLFRKEGQNVTLSCEQNLNHDAMYWYRQDPGQGLRLIYYSQIVNDFQKGDIAEGYSVSREKKESFPLTVTSAQKNPTAFYLCASSITWTVNEKLFFGSGTQLSVL.